The entry below describes one T cell receptor (beta chain). Participants came from some 23 US areas, aged about 18 to 89 years. The data originate from a study of blood T cell repertoires in COVID-19. The wider study: The samples span acute and convalescent COVID-19 from the United States, Italy and Spain. T cells, B-cell-depleted T cells, or PBMCs supplied cDNA or gDNA.

With 0 bases removed from V and 4 bases from J, the gap between germline ends came to 10 bases. The CDR3 has 15 amino acids. CDR1 and CDR2 (germline): ENHRY, SYGVKD. As processed by the authors: Amplified reference gene primers provided the basis for estimating nucleated cell counts. The method was immunoSEQ multiplex PCR; TCRdb's version includes in-frame clones alone and lacks a portion of them. V, J and clone size reflect that table, while D and trimming were determined from the DNA. The sample yields a few hundred thousand clones, 75% to 90% seen once. The TCR sequence derives from a woman between 25 and 40 years old who had recovered from COVID-19. The chain recombines TRBV10-3 with TRBJ2-1, with D tentatively TRBD2 (5 bases). Sequenced material: PBMCs or T cells enriched from blood (not recorded which). The DNA of the CDR3 is TGTGCCATCAGTGAGTCCGGGGTTGGGTACAATGAGCAGTTCTTC. As protein: CAISESGVGYNEQFF.